This is a list of T cell receptor beta chains from one sample in a study of cytomegalovirus exposure and HLA in healthy donors. Profiling relied on immunoSEQ multiplex PCR, and the TCRdb table lists in-frame clones only, not all of them. Of under 200,000 clones listed, about 75% are singletons. The sample consisted of PBMCs. The receptors were gathered from a woman in her 50s in good health and CMV-seropositive. The CDR3 runs from the conserved cysteine through the conserved F or W. The order of the fields is J gene, clone size, V gene, D gene, CDR3 DNA, CDR3 protein. A D gene is named only where the DNA matches it firmly. Only some rows state a clone size, as once, few, many or a class for expanded clones.

J gene: TRBJ1-2; clone size: -; V gene: TRBV6-1; D gene: -; CDR3 DNA: TGTGCCAGCAGTGAATTTTCCCCGGGGGGCTACACCTTC; CDR3 protein: CASSEFSPGGYTF
J gene: TRBJ2-7; clone size: -; V gene: TRBV5-1; D gene: TRBD1; CDR3 DNA: TGCGCCAGCAGCGCGACAGGGAACTACGAGCAGTACTTC; CDR3 protein: CASSATGNYEQYF
J gene: TRBJ2-7; clone size: -; V gene: TRBV2; D gene: -; CDR3 DNA: TGTGCCAGCACCTTGGGAAGCGGGTCCTCCTACGAGCAGTACTTC; CDR3 protein: CASTLGSGSSYEQYF
J gene: TRBJ1-6; clone size: -; V gene: TRBV6-1; D gene: TRBD1; CDR3 DNA: TGTGCCAGCAGTGAAGGGACAGGGGGCAGCTCCTATAATTCACCCCTCCACTTT; CDR3 protein: CASSEGTGGSSYNSPLHF
J gene: TRBJ1-2; clone size: -; V gene: TRBV5-6; D gene: TRBD1; CDR3 DNA: TGTGCCAGCAGCCAGGGACAGCTAAGCACCTTC; CDR3 protein: CASSQGQLSTF
J gene: TRBJ1-4; clone size: many; V gene: TRBV19; D gene: -; CDR3 DNA: TGTGCCAGTAGTGCGACCGTCAGAGGAGAAAAACTGTTTTTT; CDR3 protein: CASSATVRGEKLFF
J gene: TRBJ1-2; clone size: -; V gene: TRBV19; D gene: -; CDR3 DNA: TGTGCCAGTGCCGGAACAGACCTCTATGGCTACACCTTC; CDR3 protein: CASAGTDLYGYTF
J gene: TRBJ2-7; clone size: -; V gene: TRBV7-8; D gene: -; CDR3 DNA: TGTGCCAGCAGCTTAGGAGGGGGTAGCAGCTACGAGCAGTACTTC; CDR3 protein: CASSLGGGSSYEQYF
J gene: TRBJ1-1; clone size: -; V gene: TRBV2; D gene: -; CDR3 DNA: TGTGCCAGCAGTGATGCAGGGAACACTGAAGCTTTCTTT; CDR3 protein: CASSDAGNTEAFF
J gene: TRBJ2-3; clone size: -; V gene: TRBV5-6; D gene: TRBD2; CDR3 DNA: TGTGCCAGCAGCTTGCGACTAGCGGGGTTTGGCACAGATACGCAGTATTTT; CDR3 protein: CASSLRLAGFGTDTQYF
J gene: TRBJ2-7; clone size: few; V gene: TRBV19; D gene: -; CDR3 DNA: TGTGCCAGTACCCCGGGGAGAGGGAGCTCCTACGAGCAGTACTTC; CDR3 protein: CASTPGRGSSYEQYF
J gene: TRBJ2-5; clone size: -; V gene: TRBV19; D gene: -; CDR3 DNA: TGTGCCAGTAGCGGGATGGGAGCAGGACAAGAGACCCAGTACTTC; CDR3 protein: CASSGMGAGQETQYF
J gene: TRBJ1-6; clone size: few; V gene: TRBV5-1; D gene: -; CDR3 DNA: TGCGCCAGCTCTGAGAGCTCCTATAATTCACCCCTCCACTTT; CDR3 protein: CASSESSYNSPLHF
J gene: TRBJ2-1; clone size: -; V gene: TRBV27; D gene: TRBD1; CDR3 DNA: TGTGCCAGCAGCAGGGACAGGGCGGGCAATGAGCAGTTCTTC; CDR3 protein: CASSRDRAGNEQFF
J gene: TRBJ2-5; clone size: -; V gene: TRBV18; D gene: -; CDR3 DNA: TGTGCCAGCTCACCTTACGGAGGCCAAGAGACCCAGTACTTC; CDR3 protein: CASSPYGGQETQYF
J gene: TRBJ1-3; clone size: -; V gene: TRBV6-6; D gene: TRBD1; CDR3 DNA: TGTGCCACCTCCAATCCGGGACAGGGGTTTTATTTT; CDR3 protein: CATSNPGQGFYF
J gene: TRBJ1-2; clone size: -; V gene: TRBV11-2; D gene: -; CDR3 DNA: TGTGCCAGCAGCCCTATGGACAGACCGTACTATGGCTACACCTTC; CDR3 protein: CASSPMDRPYYGYTF
J gene: TRBJ1-1; clone size: -; V gene: TRBV25-1; D gene: -; CDR3 DNA: TGTGCCAGCAGTGAATACGCTACGTCGGGGAACACTGAAGCTTTCTTT; CDR3 protein: CASSEYATSGNTEAFF
J gene: TRBJ1-6; clone size: -; V gene: TRBV9; D gene: TRBD1; CDR3 DNA: TGTGCCAGCAGTGGACAGGCGGGTAATTCACCCCTCCACTTT; CDR3 protein: CASSGQAGNSPLHF
J gene: TRBJ1-1; clone size: few; V gene: TRBV6-1; D gene: -; CDR3 DNA: TGTGCCAGCCAGGCCATGAACACTGAAGCTTTCTTT; CDR3 protein: CASQAMNTEAFF
J gene: TRBJ1-1; clone size: -; V gene: TRBV7-9; D gene: -; CDR3 DNA: TGTGCCAGCAGCTTATCCGAGGGGGAGAACACTGAAGCTTTCTTT; CDR3 protein: CASSLSEGENTEAFF
J gene: TRBJ2-7; clone size: -; V gene: TRBV7-7; D gene: -; CDR3 DNA: TGTGCCAGCAGAACAGGGAATGGCGAGCAGTACTTC; CDR3 protein: CASRTGNGEQYF
J gene: TRBJ1-3; clone size: -; V gene: TRBV11-2; D gene: -; CDR3 DNA: TGTGCCAGCAGCTTACTTGGAAACACCATATATTTT; CDR3 protein: CASSLLGNTIYF
J gene: TRBJ1-1; clone size: -; V gene: TRBV14; D gene: TRBD1; CDR3 DNA: TGTGCCAGCAGCCAAACAGGGGGGGATGAAGCTTTCTTT; CDR3 protein: CASSQTGGDEAFF
J gene: TRBJ2-7; clone size: -; V gene: TRBV18; D gene: -; CDR3 DNA: TGTGCCAGCTCAGCCGAGTCCTACGAGCAGTACTTC; CDR3 protein: CASSAESYEQYF
J gene: TRBJ2-5; clone size: -; V gene: TRBV11-2; D gene: -; CDR3 DNA: TGTGCCAGCAAGGTCCGGGGGACAGAGACCCAGTACTTC; CDR3 protein: CASKVRGTETQYF
J gene: TRBJ1-6; clone size: -; V gene: TRBV9; D gene: TRBD1; CDR3 DNA: TGTGCCAGCAGCGTAGTGGCAGGGGGACTCTCACCCCTCCACTTT; CDR3 protein: CASSVVAGGLSPLHF
J gene: TRBJ1-1; clone size: -; V gene: TRBV10-1; D gene: -; CDR3 DNA: TGCGCCAGCAGTGATGGGGCCGGCCGTGAAGCTTTCTTT; CDR3 protein: CASSDGAGREAFF
J gene: TRBJ2-7; clone size: -; V gene: TRBV5-1; D gene: TRBD2; CDR3 DNA: TGCGCCAGCAGCTTGGGAGCGGGGGACACCTACGAGCAGTACTTC; CDR3 protein: CASSLGAGDTYEQYF
J gene: TRBJ1-5; clone size: once; V gene: TRBV5-4; D gene: -; CDR3 DNA: TGTGCCAGCAGCTCGGGAATAAATCAGCCCCAGCATTTT; CDR3 protein: CASSSGINQPQHF
J gene: TRBJ2-3; clone size: few; V gene: TRBV27; D gene: -; CDR3 DNA: TGTGCCAGCAGTTTAGGGCCTCGGTGGCAGGGTGGAGATACGCAGTATTTT; CDR3 protein: CASSLGPRWQGGDTQYF
J gene: TRBJ1-2; clone size: -; V gene: TRBV6-6; D gene: TRBD1; CDR3 DNA: TGTGCCAGCAGTTACTCAGGGGGACAGAATGGCTACACCTTC; CDR3 protein: CASSYSGGQNGYTF
J gene: TRBJ2-1; clone size: few; V gene: TRBV10-1; D gene: -; CDR3 DNA: TGCGCCAGCAGTGAGTCAGCTGGGGGGAGCATTGTCTTC; CDR3 protein: CASSESAGGSIVF
J gene: TRBJ1-5; clone size: -; V gene: TRBV2; D gene: -; CDR3 DNA: TGTGCCAGCAACAGGGTGAATCAGCCCCAGCATTTT; CDR3 protein: CASNRVNQPQHF
J gene: TRBJ2-7; clone size: -; V gene: TRBV5-1; D gene: TRBD2; CDR3 DNA: TGCGCCAGCAGCGACCCGGCGGGGGCCTACGAGCAGTACTTC; CDR3 protein: CASSDPAGAYEQYF
J gene: TRBJ1-6; clone size: -; V gene: TRBV2; D gene: -; CDR3 DNA: TGTGCCAGCAGTTCTCTCTTTAATTCACCCCTCCACTTT; CDR3 protein: CASSSLFNSPLHF
J gene: TRBJ1-2; clone size: -; V gene: TRBV29-1; D gene: -; CDR3 DNA: TGCAGCGCTGAGTATGAGGGTTCAAATGGCTACACCTTC; CDR3 protein: CSAEYEGSNGYTF
J gene: TRBJ2-1; clone size: -; V gene: TRBV5-1; D gene: -; CDR3 DNA: TGCGCCAGCAGCTTGGAAGGACAAGAATACAATGAGCAGTTCTTC; CDR3 protein: CASSLEGQEYNEQFF
J gene: TRBJ1-1; clone size: -; V gene: TRBV7-8; D gene: TRBD1; CDR3 DNA: TGTGCCAGCAGCTACGGACAGGGAGCTGAAGCTTTCTTT; CDR3 protein: CASSYGQGAEAFF
J gene: TRBJ2-2; clone size: -; V gene: TRBV5-1; D gene: TRBD2; CDR3 DNA: TGCGCCAGCAGCAAGCAACTAGCGGGGAACACCGGGGAGCTGTTTTTT; CDR3 protein: CASSKQLAGNTGELFF
J gene: TRBJ2-3; clone size: -; V gene: TRBV5-1; D gene: -; CDR3 DNA: TGCGCCAGCAGCTTGGCCGAGAGAGCTAGCACAGATACGCAGTATTTT; CDR3 protein: CASSLAERASTDTQYF
J gene: TRBJ2-3; clone size: -; V gene: TRBV5-4; D gene: TRBD2; CDR3 DNA: TGTGCCAGCAGCAAGACTAGCGGGGAGGGAGATACGCAGTATTTT; CDR3 protein: CASSKTSGEGDTQYF
J gene: TRBJ1-5; clone size: -; V gene: TRBV6-1; D gene: TRBD1; CDR3 DNA: TGTGCCAGCGGACCGGGACAGGGAACGACGGAGCCCCAGCATTTT; CDR3 protein: CASGPGQGTTEPQHF
J gene: TRBJ2-3; clone size: -; V gene: TRBV6-1; D gene: -; CDR3 DNA: TGTGCCAGCAACCCAGGGGATCGGACAGATACGCAGTATTTT; CDR3 protein: CASNPGDRTDTQYF
J gene: TRBJ2-5; clone size: -; V gene: TRBV7-6; D gene: TRBD1; CDR3 DNA: TGTGCCAGCAGCTGGGGGACAGGGGATAGGGAGACCCAGTACTTC; CDR3 protein: CASSWGTGDRETQYF
J gene: TRBJ1-3; clone size: -; V gene: TRBV5-6; D gene: -; CDR3 DNA: TGTGCCAGCAGCTTGGGCCCGGTAAGCTCTGGAAACACCATATATTTT; CDR3 protein: CASSLGPVSSGNTIYF
J gene: TRBJ2-1; clone size: few; V gene: TRBV6-1; D gene: TRBD2; CDR3 DNA: TGTGCCAGCCGACCGCTGTTGGGGGGGGGAAATGAGCAGTTCTTC; CDR3 protein: CASRPLLGGGNEQFF
J gene: TRBJ1-1; clone size: -; V gene: TRBV10-1; D gene: -; CDR3 DNA: TGCGCCAGCGACTTATTTTTAGTCAGTAGAAACACTGAAGCTTTCTTT; CDR3 protein: CASDLFLVSRNTEAFF
J gene: TRBJ2-4; clone size: -; V gene: TRBV2; D gene: -; CDR3 DNA: TGTGCCAGCAGTGGACTCTACCTAGCCAAAAACATTCAGTACTTC; CDR3 protein: CASSGLYLAKNIQYF
J gene: TRBJ2-2; clone size: -; V gene: TRBV2; D gene: -; CDR3 DNA: TGTGCCAGCAGAGGGGACTCCGACAGCGGGGAGCTGTTTTTT; CDR3 protein: CASRGDSDSGELFF
J gene: TRBJ2-2; clone size: -; V gene: TRBV9; D gene: -; CDR3 DNA: TGTGCCAGCAGCGTTACGGGAGCGAACACCGGGGAGCTGTTTTTT; CDR3 protein: CASSVTGANTGELFF
J gene: TRBJ1-5; clone size: -; V gene: TRBV2; D gene: TRBD1; CDR3 DNA: TGTGCCAGCAGCGGGGACAGGGTAGGTCAGCCCCAGCATTTT; CDR3 protein: CASSGDRVGQPQHF
J gene: TRBJ1-4; clone size: -; V gene: TRBV5-1; D gene: -; CDR3 DNA: TGCGCCAGCAGCTCACCGGGGGGCGCAGTGGAAAAACTGTTTTTT; CDR3 protein: CASSSPGGAVEKLFF